This TCR beta chain was recorded in a study of T cell responses to AZD1222 COVID-19 vaccine. About the research overall: Second-dose timings of about 4 or about 12 weeks were pooled.

Data came from immunoSEQ multiplex PCR; TCRdb stores just in-frame clones and leaves some out. Here the sample spans more than 110,000 clones, 80% to 90% being singletons. Study-wide results and limits: Unmutated variant regions reportedly attract nearly half of all spike-specific TCRs.

Germline trimming cut 5 bases from V and 6 bases from J; bases unmatched to any gene: 9. The CDR3 is made up of 15 amino acids. CDR1 and CDR2 from the germline V gene are SGHAT and FQNNGV. Notes on this clone: What it binds is not known.

The chain joins TRBV11-2 to TRBJ2-2, with 7 bases that match TRBD1. Here the sequenced sample was peripheral blood, taken on day 0 of AZD1222 vaccination. The receptor's source is an adult in good health. The chain's CDR3 is CASSTTGSRAGELFF. The CDR3 bases are TGTGCCAGCAGCACGACAGGGAGTCGGGCCGGGGAGCTGTTTTTT.